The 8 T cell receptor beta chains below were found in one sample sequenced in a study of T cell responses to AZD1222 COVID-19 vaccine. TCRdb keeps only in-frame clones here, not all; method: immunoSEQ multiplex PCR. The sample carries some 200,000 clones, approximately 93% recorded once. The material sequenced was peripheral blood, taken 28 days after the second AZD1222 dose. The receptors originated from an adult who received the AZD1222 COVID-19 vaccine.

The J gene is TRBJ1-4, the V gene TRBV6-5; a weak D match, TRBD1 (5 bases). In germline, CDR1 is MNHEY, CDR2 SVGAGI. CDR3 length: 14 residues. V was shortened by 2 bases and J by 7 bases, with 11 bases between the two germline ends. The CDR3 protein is CASSYQGGGEKLFF. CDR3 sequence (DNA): TGTGCCAGCAGTTACCAGGGTGGGGGTGAAAAACTGTTTTTT.

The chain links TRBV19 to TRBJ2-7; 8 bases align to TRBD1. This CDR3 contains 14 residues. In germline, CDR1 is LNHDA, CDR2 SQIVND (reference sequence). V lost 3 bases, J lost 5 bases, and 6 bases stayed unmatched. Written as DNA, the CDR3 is TGTGCCAGTAGTATGGGCAGGGGGCTGAACGAGCAGTACTTC. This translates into CASSMGRGLNEQYF.

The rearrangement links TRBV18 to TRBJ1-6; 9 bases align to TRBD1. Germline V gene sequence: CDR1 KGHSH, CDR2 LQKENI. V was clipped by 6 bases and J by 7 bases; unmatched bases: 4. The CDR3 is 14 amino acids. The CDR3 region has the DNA TGTGCCAGCTCCCGGGACAGGGAGAATTCACCCCTCCACTTT. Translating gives CASSRDRENSPLHF.

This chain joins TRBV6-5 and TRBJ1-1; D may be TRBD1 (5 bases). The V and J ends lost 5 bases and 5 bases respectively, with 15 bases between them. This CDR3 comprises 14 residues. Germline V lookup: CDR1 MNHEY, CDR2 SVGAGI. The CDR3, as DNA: TGTGCCAGCAGTCGGACGGGGGAGGTGACTGAAGCTTTCTTT. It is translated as CASSRTGEVTEAFF.

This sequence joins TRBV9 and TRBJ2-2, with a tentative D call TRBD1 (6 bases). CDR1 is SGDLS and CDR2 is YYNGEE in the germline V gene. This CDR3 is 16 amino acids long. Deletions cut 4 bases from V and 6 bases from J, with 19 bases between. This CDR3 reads CASSSRLQGRAGELFF. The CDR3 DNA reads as TGTGCCAGCAGCTCCAGATTACAGGGTAGGGCCGGGGAGCTGTTTTTT.

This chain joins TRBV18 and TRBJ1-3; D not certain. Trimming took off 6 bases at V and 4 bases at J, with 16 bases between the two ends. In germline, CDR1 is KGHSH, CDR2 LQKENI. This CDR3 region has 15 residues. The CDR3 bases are TGTGCCAGCTCCATCTCTCTGGCTATCGGAAACACCATATATTTT. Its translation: CASSISLAIGNTIYF.

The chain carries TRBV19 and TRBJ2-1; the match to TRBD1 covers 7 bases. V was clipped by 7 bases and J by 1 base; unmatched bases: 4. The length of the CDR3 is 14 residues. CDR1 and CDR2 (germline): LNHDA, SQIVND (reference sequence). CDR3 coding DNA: TGTGCCAGTAAACGGGACAGTTCCTACAATGAGCAGTTCTTC. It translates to CASKRDSSYNEQFF.

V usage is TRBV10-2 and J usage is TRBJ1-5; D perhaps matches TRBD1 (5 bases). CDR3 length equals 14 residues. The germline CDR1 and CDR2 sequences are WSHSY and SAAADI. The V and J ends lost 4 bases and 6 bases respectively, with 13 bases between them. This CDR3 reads CASSASNGGQPQHF. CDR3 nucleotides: TGCGCCAGCAGTGCTTCAAATGGGGGTCAGCCCCAGCATTTT.